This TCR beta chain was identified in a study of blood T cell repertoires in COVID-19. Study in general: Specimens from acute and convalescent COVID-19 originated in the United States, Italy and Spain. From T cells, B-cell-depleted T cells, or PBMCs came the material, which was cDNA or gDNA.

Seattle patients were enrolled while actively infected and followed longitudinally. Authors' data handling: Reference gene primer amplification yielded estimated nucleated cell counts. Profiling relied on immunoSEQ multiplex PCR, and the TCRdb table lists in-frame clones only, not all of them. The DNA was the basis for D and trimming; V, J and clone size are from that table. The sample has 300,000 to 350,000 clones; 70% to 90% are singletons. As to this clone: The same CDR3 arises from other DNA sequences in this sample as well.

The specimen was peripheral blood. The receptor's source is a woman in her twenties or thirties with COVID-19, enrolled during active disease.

The CDR3 nucleotides are TGTGCCTGGAGGCGAGGTAGCTCCTACGAGCAGTACTTC. Its translation is CAWRRGSSYEQYF. The chain combines TRBV30 with TRBJ2-7; no clear D gene. The CDR3 has 13 amino acids. Trimming removed 3 bases from V and 0 bases from J, with 9 bases in between. Germline-derived CDR1 and CDR2 are GTSNPN and SVGIG (reference sequence).